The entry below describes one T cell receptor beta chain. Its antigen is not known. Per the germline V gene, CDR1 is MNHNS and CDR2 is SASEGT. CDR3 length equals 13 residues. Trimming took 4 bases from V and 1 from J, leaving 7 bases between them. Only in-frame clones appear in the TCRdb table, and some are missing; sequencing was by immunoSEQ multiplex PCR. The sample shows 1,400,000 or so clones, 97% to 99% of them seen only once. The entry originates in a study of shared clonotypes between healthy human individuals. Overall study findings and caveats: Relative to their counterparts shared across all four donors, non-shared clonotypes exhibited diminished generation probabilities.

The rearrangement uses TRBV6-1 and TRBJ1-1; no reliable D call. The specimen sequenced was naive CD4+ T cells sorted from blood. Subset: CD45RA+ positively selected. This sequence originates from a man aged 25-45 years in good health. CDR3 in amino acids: CASSGVGNTEAFF. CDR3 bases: TGTGCCAGCAGTGGGGTCGGGAACACTGAAGCTTTCTTT.